This T cell receptor beta chain comes out of a study of OX40 agonist ivuxolimab in advanced cancers. Study details: Intravenous ivuxolimab at 0.01 to 10 mg/kg was given to patients every 2 weeks.

The assay was immunoSEQ multiplex PCR, and TCRdb's table has in-frame clones only and misses some. The sample yields about 78,000 clones, over 75% seen once. With 4 bases removed from V and 2 bases from J, the gap between germline ends came to 10 bases. In germline, CDR1 is MDHEN, CDR2 SYDVKM. The CDR3 sequence is 14 residues long. This clonotype was obtained from an adult with an advanced solid tumor such as melanoma, head and neck, liver or kidney cancer. Sequencing used CD4+ or CD8+ T cells sorted from blood, obtained in a trial of the OX40 agonist ivuxolimab. This chain connects TRBV28 to TRBJ2-3; unclear D gene. The CDR3, as DNA: TGTGCCAGCAGTTCCCCTTTTCCCACAGATACGCAGTATTTT. Amino acid sequence: CASSSPFPTDTQYF. Filled out from reference TRBV28 and TRBJ2-3, the complete variable domain reads DVKVTQSSRYLVKRTGEKVFLECVQDMDHENMFWYRQDPGLGLRLIYFSYDVKMKEKGDIPEGYSVSREKKERFSLILESASTNQTSMYLCASSSPFPTDTQYFGPGTRLTVL.